The 4 T cell receptor beta chains below all came from one sample that was sequenced in a study of blood T cell repertoires in COVID-19. Clones were read by immunoSEQ multiplex PCR, and TCRdb kept only the in-frame ones, dropping some. The table records 140,000 to 150,000 clones, over 75% of them present only once. Sequencing input: peripheral blood. All receptors derive from a human donor in a cohort sampled during active COVID-19.

The chain uses TRBV19 and TRBJ2-2, with D perhaps matching TRBD1 (5 bases). CDR1 and CDR2 (germline): LNHDA, SQIVND (reference sequence). CDR3 length equals 16 residues. V lost 0 bases and J 5 bases, leaving 13 bases between the germline ends. CDR3 bases: TGTGCCAGTAGTATAGAAGGCAGGGTGGGGACCGGGGAGCTGTTTTTT. This translates into CASSIEGRVGTGELFF.

This chain links TRBV30 with TRBJ1-5; unclear D gene. Germline CDR1 and CDR2: GTSNPN and SVGIG (reference sequence). The CDR3 contains 15 residues. V dropped 5 bases and J dropped 2 bases, with 16 bases sitting between them. CDR3 nucleotide sequence: TGTGCCTGGTCCCTCGGAGGGCCAGGCAATCAGCCCCAGCATTTT. Protein product: CAWSLGGPGNQPQHF.

This chain links TRBV7-9 with TRBJ1-4, with 10 bases matching TRBD1. CDR3 size: 13 residues. Trimming cost V 5 bases and J 11 bases; bases outside gene matches: 5. Per germline, CDR1 SEHNR and CDR2 FQNEAQ (reference sequence). The CDR3 reads CASSPATGGKLFF. The CDR3 coding sequence is TGTGCCAGCAGCCCAGCGACAGGGGGCAAACTGTTTTTT.

The chain links TRBV18 to TRBJ1-2; the D gene is possibly TRBD1 (5 bases). Germline CDR1 reads KGHSH; CDR2 reads LQKENI. The CDR3 is made up of 18 amino acids. V dropped 3 bases and J dropped 2 bases, with 22 bases sitting between them. The CDR3 sequence is CASSPVDRLVAQNYGYTF. The CDR3 region has the DNA TGTGCCAGCTCACCTGTAGACAGACTAGTTGCACAAAACTATGGCTACACCTTC.